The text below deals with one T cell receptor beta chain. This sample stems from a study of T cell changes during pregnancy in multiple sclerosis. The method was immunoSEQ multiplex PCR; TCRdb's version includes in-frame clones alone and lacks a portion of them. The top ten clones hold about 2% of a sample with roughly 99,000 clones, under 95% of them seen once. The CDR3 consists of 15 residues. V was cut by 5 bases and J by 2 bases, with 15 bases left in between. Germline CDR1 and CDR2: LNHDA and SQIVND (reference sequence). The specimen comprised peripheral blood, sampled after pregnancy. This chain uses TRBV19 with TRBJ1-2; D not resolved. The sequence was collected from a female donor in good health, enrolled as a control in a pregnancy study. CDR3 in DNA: TGTGCCAGTAGTCGCACGGTGGCGGGAAACTATGGCTACACCTTC. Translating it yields CASSRTVAGNYGYTF.